These 26 T cell receptor beta chains were sequenced from one sample in a study of human T cells and chemical hapten exposure. Time point defined: patch test 1, 2 weeks after DPC sensitization. Treatment in this sample: therapeutic diphenylcyclopropenone sensitization with weekly scalp DPC. TCRdb re-derived calls from the RACE reads in MiXCR, one entry per CDR3 protein. The sample lists about 120,000 distinct CDR3 sequences, 12% occurring once. The input for sequencing was whole blood, taken in connection with sensitization to the hapten diphenylcyclopropenone (DPC). These TCRs come from a woman in her fifties or sixties with alopecia areata. Some clones in this sample may be carry-over from other donors' samples.

This clonotype was observed at least ten times. V gene TRBV6-2 or TRBV6-3 combines with J gene TRBJ1-6, with TRBD1 identical over 7 bases. V lost 7 bases, J lost 7 bases, and 7 bases stayed unmatched. The germline V gene has CDR1 MNHEY and CDR2 SVGEGT. The CDR3 extends over 14 amino acids. CDR3 nucleotide sequence: TGTGCCAGCATCCAGACAGGGATGAATTCACCCCTCCACTTT. This codes for CASIQTGMNSPLHF.

There are a few counts of this clonotype. The chain carries TRBV29-1 and TRBJ2-3; D not certain. The CDR3 consists of 11 residues. The V gene lost 4 bases and the J gene lost 6 bases, with 8 bases spanning the gap. The germline V gene has CDR1 SQVTM and CDR2 ANQGSEA. This CDR3 reads CSVGVGDTQYF. The CDR3 DNA follows: TGCAGCGTTGGCGTAGGGGATACGCAGTATTTT.

The rearrangement links TRBV24-1 to TRBJ2-6; TRBD1 is a possible D gene (6 bases). V lost 3 bases to trimming and J lost 4 bases, with 9 bases between them. Germline values: CDR1 KGHDR, CDR2 SFDVKD. The CDR3 spans 15 residues. Here the CDR3 DNA reads TGTGCCACCAGTGATCCAGGGGCCGGGGCCAACGTCCTGACTTTC. It specifies CATSDPGAGANVLTF.

The genes are TRBV10-1 and TRBJ1-1; 10 bases line up with TRBD1. CDR1 is WNHNN, CDR2 SYGVQD, per germline (reference sequence). V lost 5 bases to trimming and J lost 6 bases; unmatched junction nucleotides: 9. This CDR3 is built from 15 residues. CDR3 nucleotides: TGCGCCAGCAGTTTCCCGGGACAGGGGTTCGCTGAAGCTTTCTTT. It yields the protein CASSFPGQGFAEAFF.

This clonotype was found many times. The rearrangement uses TRBV7-9 and TRBJ2-3, with no clear D. This CDR3 region has 16 residues. V lost 2 bases and J lost 3, with 15 bases in between. Germline CDR1 is SEHNR and CDR2 is FQNEAQ (reference sequence). CDR3 DNA sequence: TGTGCCAGCAGCTTATATTGGTCCGCACATACAGATACGCAGTATTTT. Residues: CASSLYWSAHTDTQYF.

This clonotype was recorded many times. The chain carries TRBV15 and TRBJ1-4; no clear D gene. The CDR3 is 15 amino acids. Trimming cost V 1 base and J 6 bases, with 12 bases left between them. Germline V gene sequence: CDR1 LNHNV, CDR2 YYDKDF (reference sequence). The CDR3 sequence: CATSRVSQLYEKLFF. DNA of the CDR3: TGTGCCACCAGCAGAGTAAGCCAGTTATATGAAAAACTGTTTTTT.

There are many counts of this clonotype. This rearrangement joins TRBV5-1 to TRBJ2-7; D may correspond to TRBD1 or TRBD2 (6 bases each). V lost 4 bases to trimming and J lost 5 bases, with 19 bases between them. CDR3 length: 15 amino acids. Looked up from germline, CDR1 is SGHRS and CDR2 is YFSETQ. The CDR3 sequence: CASSPATRRDNEQYF. In nucleotides, the CDR3 is TGCGCCAGCAGCCCCGCAACTAGGAGGGACAACGAGCAGTACTTC.

V is TRBV18 and J is TRBJ1-1; D is possibly TRBD1 (5 bases). Per the germline V gene, CDR1 is KGHSH and CDR2 is LQKENI. Trimming shortened V by 0 bases and J by 1 base, and 9 bases separated the two germline ends. This CDR3 region has 15 residues. The CDR3 loop is CASSPPAGTNTEAFF. The DNA of the CDR3 is TGTGCCAGCTCACCACCGGCAGGGACGAACACTGAAGCTTTCTTT.

The rearrangement uses TRBV3-1 and TRBJ2-7; possible D gene TRBD2, 6 bases. CDR1 and CDR2 (germline): LGHDT, YNNKEL (reference sequence). V was clipped by 0 bases and J by 2 bases, with 14 bases between them. The CDR3 spans 16 residues. CDR3 coding DNA: TGTGCCAGCAGCCAAGAGGCGGGAAACAAAGCCTACGAGCAGTACTTC. Amino acids: CASSQEAGNKAYEQYF.

At least ten counts were recorded for this clonotype. This sequence joins TRBV7-9 and TRBJ1-2, with TRBD1 matching over 7 bases. Looked up from germline, CDR1 is SEHNR and CDR2 is FQNEAQ (reference sequence). CDR3 length: 15 amino acids. V was clipped by 6 bases and J by 2 bases; unmatched bases: 9. CDR3 sequence: CASRFGGTANYGYTF. The CDR3 nucleotides read TGTGCCAGCAGATTTGGCGGGACAGCAAACTATGGCTACACCTTC. The variable domain in full, completed from reference TRBV7-9 and TRBJ1-2, reads DTGVSQNPRHKITKRGQNVTFRCDPISEHNRLYWYRQTLGQGPEFLTYFQNEAQLEKSRLLSDRFSAERPKGSFSTLEIQRTEQGDSAMYLCASRFGGTANYGYTFGSGTRLTVV.

V and J are TRBV4-1 and TRBJ2-1, with D perhaps matching TRBD1 (6 bases). This CDR3 comprises 13 residues. Germline-derived CDR1 and CDR2 are MGHRA and YSYEKL. The V gene lost 4 bases and the J gene lost 10 bases, with 14 bases spanning the gap. The CDR3 nucleotides are TGCGCCAGCAGCCTTAGGCAGGGGACCGAGCAGTTCTTC. Amino acid sequence: CASSLRQGTEQFF.

This clonotype was seen ten or more times. This chain connects TRBV6-5 to TRBJ1-2, with TRBD1 matching 7 bases. J was trimmed by 6 bases and V by 5 bases; bases with no gene match: 12. Germline CDR1 is MNHEY and CDR2 is SVGAGI. The CDR3 contains 15 residues. The CDR3 nucleotides are TGTGCCAGCAGTAAACGTGTGGGACAGAAGGATGGCTACACCTTC. Translation: CASSKRVGQKDGYTF.

There are many counts of this clonotype. V gene TRBV18 combines with J gene TRBJ1-1, with no clear D. The germline CDR1 and CDR2 sequences are KGHSH and LQKENI. Trimming cost V 0 bases and J 1 base, with 9 bases left between them. This CDR3 is built from 15 residues. CDR3 in amino acids: CASSPPGNTNTEAFF. In nucleotides, the CDR3 is TGTGCCAGCTCACCACCGGGGAATACGAACACTGAAGCTTTCTTT.

The gene calls are TRBV7-8 and TRBJ2-3; TRBD2 matches 8 bases. Germline CDR1 SGHVS, CDR2 FQNEAQ. The CDR3 extends over 18 amino acids. J was trimmed by 4 bases and V by 2 bases; bases with no gene match: 14. The CDR3 bases are TGTGCCAGCAGCTTAAGGGCGGGAGGAACGGCTGGGGCAGATACGCAGTATTTT. This translates into CASSLRAGGTAGADTQYF. Based on the CDR3 plus reference TRBV7-8 and TRBJ2-3, the full variable domain is GAGVSQSPRYKVAKRGQDVALRCDPISGHVSLFWYQQALGQGPEFLTYFQNEAQLDKSGLPSDRFFAERPEGSVSTLKIQRTQQEDSAVYLCASSLRAGGTAGADTQYFGPGTRLTVL.

The rearrangement joins TRBV6-5 to TRBJ2-1; TRBD2 might be the D (6 bases). Trimming removed 0 bases at V and 2 bases at J, with 11 bases between. Germline assignment: CDR1 MNHEY and CDR2 SVGAGI. The CDR3 runs to 16 residues. The CDR3 sequence: CASSYSSGLAYNEQFF. DNA for the CDR3: TGTGCCAGCAGTTACTCTTCGGGACTCGCCTACAATGAGCAGTTCTTC.

This clonotype was detected a few times. The chain combines TRBV6-5 with TRBJ1-6, with D maybe TRBD1 (6 bases). The V gene lost 2 bases and the J gene lost 7 bases, with 18 bases spanning the gap. The CDR3 is 17 amino acids. Per germline, CDR1 MNHEY and CDR2 SVGAGI. CDR3 sequence reads: CASSYRGWRQGNSPLHF. DNA for the CDR3: TGTGCCAGCAGTTACAGGGGGTGGAGGCAGGGAAATTCACCCCTCCACTTT.

This clonotype turned up a few times. The V call is TRBV10-3, the J call TRBJ2-7; D unresolved. Germline CDR1 and CDR2: ENHRY and SYGVKD. The germline V and J ends were trimmed by 10 bases and 7 bases, with 14 bases remaining between them. The CDR3 has 11 residues. The CDR3 spells CATSSSREQYF. CDR3 DNA sequence: TGTGCCACCTCCAGCTCGCGGGAGCAGTACTTC.

The CDR3 region has the DNA TGTGCCAGCAGCCGAAGGGGGGCAAACTCCTACGAGCAGTACTTC. This codes for CASSRRGANSYEQYF. V usage is TRBV14 and J usage is TRBJ2-7; D is possibly TRBD1 or TRBD2 (6 bases each). V was clipped by 4 bases and J by 0 bases, with 13 bases between them. The CDR3 totals 15 residues. The germline gives CDR1 SGHDN, CDR2 FVKESK.

The V call is TRBV20-1, the J call TRBJ2-7; D could derive from TRBD1 or TRBD2 (6 bases each). V shed 1 base and J shed 12 bases, with 19 bases lying between them. CDR3 size: 13 residues. The germline CDR1 and CDR2 sequences are DFQATT and SNEGSKA (reference sequence). CDR3: CSARGGHPTGAYF. The DNA for the CDR3 is TGCAGTGCTAGAGGGGGACATCCTACGGGAGCGTACTTC.

The genes are TRBV18 and TRBJ2-3; D not resolved. The CDR3 is made up of 15 amino acids. Deletions cut 2 bases from V and 6 bases from J, with 15 bases between. The germline CDR1 and CDR2 sequences are KGHSH and LQKENI. CDR3 amino acids: CASSPASTLEDTQYF. CDR3 nucleotide sequence: TGTGCCAGCTCACCAGCTTCCACGCTAGAGGATACGCAGTATTTT.

This clonotype has a handful of counts. The chain couples TRBV4-3 to TRBJ1-5; D gene unclear. The CDR3 has 15 amino acids. Between the trimmed V and J ends, which lost 1 base and 0 bases, there was a span of 7 bases. Germline V CDR1 and CDR2: LGHNA, YSLEER. In DNA, the CDR3 is TGCGCCAGCAGCCAAGGACATCTTAGCAATCAGCCCCAGCATTTT. Protein sequence: CASSQGHLSNQPQHF.

The rearrangement uses TRBV5-5 and TRBJ2-1; 9 bases align to TRBD2. The germline V gene encodes CDR1 SGHKS and CDR2 YYEKEE (reference sequence). CDR3 length: 15 amino acids. J was trimmed by 4 bases and V by 0 bases; bases with no gene match: 2. The CDR3 loop reads CASSLEGLAYNEQFF. Here the CDR3 DNA reads TGTGCCAGCAGCTTGGAGGGACTAGCATACAATGAGCAGTTCTTC. Full variable domain (missing parts from reference TRBV5-5 and TRBJ2-1): DAGVTQSPTHLIKTRGQQVTLRCSPISGHKSVSWYQQVLGQGPQFIFQYYEKEERGRGNFPDRFSARQFPNYSSELNVNALLLGDSALYLCASSLEGLAYNEQFFGPGTRLTVL.

This clonotype was seen only a few times. J is TRBJ1-1 and V is TRBV28; a possible D gene is TRBD1 (6 bases). The CDR3 is made up of 12 amino acids. CDR1 and CDR2 (germline): MDHEN, SYDVKM. The V gene lost 7 bases and the J gene lost 4 bases, with 10 bases spanning the gap. CDR3 protein: CASTGQFTEAFF. As DNA, the CDR3 is TGTGCCAGCACCGGACAGTTCACTGAAGCTTTCTTT.

This clonotype was recorded many times. The chain combines TRBV24-1 with TRBJ1-1; D unclear. V was cut by 3 bases and J by 2 bases, with 9 bases left in between. The CDR3 has 14 amino acids. Germline V gives CDR1 KGHDR, CDR2 SFDVKD. CDR3 coding DNA: TGTGCCACCAGTGATGGTTTGGCTAACACTGAAGCTTTCTTT. Its protein is CATSDGLANTEAFF.

This clonotype was observed at least ten times. The J gene is TRBJ2-1, the V gene TRBV29-1; TRBD1 agrees at 8 bases. CDR1 SQVTM and CDR2 ANQGSEA come from the germline V gene. V gave up 6 bases and J gave up 8 bases; unmatched junction bases: 9. This CDR3 has 13 amino acids. Written as DNA, the CDR3 is TGCAGCGTCGCTGGACAGGGCAAGGATGAGCAGTTCTTC. This translates into CSVAGQGKDEQFF.

Turning to this clonotype: This may come from a read error, since a much larger clone is one base off. The chain recombines TRBV6-1 with TRBJ1-5; D possibly corresponds to TRBD1 (5 bases). CDR3 length equals 13 residues. The germline V gene encodes CDR1 MNHNS and CDR2 SASEGT. V was clipped by 7 bases and J by 4 bases, with 11 bases between them. CDR3 residues: CASMGRKNQPQHF. The CDR3 nucleotides are TGTGCCAGCATGGGACGGAAAAATCAGCCCCAGCATTTT.